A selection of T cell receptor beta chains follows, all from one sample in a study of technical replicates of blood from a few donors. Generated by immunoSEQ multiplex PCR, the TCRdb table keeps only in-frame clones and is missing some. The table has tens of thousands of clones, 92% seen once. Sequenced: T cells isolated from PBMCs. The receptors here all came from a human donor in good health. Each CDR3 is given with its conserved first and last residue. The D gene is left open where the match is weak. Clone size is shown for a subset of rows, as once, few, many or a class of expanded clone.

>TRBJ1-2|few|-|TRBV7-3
CASSSLQGPYGYTF
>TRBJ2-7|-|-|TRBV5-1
CASSLGGQVLSHEQYF
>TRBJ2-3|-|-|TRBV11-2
CASSLGSGVGTDTQYF
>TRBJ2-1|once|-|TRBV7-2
CASSWRDFASPNEQFF
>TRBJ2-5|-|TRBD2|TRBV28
CAGTSGDQETQYF
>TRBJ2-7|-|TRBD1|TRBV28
CATGNEGAYRYRPTYEQYF
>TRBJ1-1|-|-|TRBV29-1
CSVGTVEAFF
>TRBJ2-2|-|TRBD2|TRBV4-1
CASSQGSAGLVTGELFF
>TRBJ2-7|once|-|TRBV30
CAWSARTVNYEQYF
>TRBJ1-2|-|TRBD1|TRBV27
CASSLGQSYGYTF
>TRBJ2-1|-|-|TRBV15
CATSRDEDEQFF
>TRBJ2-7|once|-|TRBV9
CASSVATALEQYF
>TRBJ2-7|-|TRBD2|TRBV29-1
CSGQTSGEYEQYF
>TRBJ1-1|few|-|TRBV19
CASSWSGPTEAFF
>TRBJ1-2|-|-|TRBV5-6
CASSLVFVEGYTF
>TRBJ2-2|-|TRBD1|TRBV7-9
CASSWGQMHTGELFF
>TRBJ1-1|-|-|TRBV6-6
CASNNGGPNTEAFF
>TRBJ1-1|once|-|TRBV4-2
CASSQDGGEGPLEAFF